The clone carrying this T cell receptor (beta chain) was found a few times. This CDR3 has 17 residues. Trimming removed 3 bases from V and 3 bases from J, with 18 bases in between. Germline CDR1 and CDR2: WSHSY and SAAADI. These data come from a study of blood T cell repertoires in COVID-19. Only in-frame clones appear in the TCRdb table, and some are missing; sequencing was by immunoSEQ multiplex PCR. In the table there are roughly 74,000 clones, around 88% of which are singletons. The clonotype was recovered from a woman in her fifties or sixties with acute COVID-19. The sample was PBMCs or T cells enriched from blood (not recorded which). The rearrangement uses TRBV10-2 and TRBJ1-3, with no clear D. The CDR3 bases are TGCGCCAGCAGTGACGGCAGGAAAGCCGCTCGTGGAAACACCATATATTTT. Its protein is CASSDGRKAARGNTIYF.